The 15 T cell receptor beta chains listed next were all sequenced from one sample in a study of cytomegalovirus exposure and HLA in healthy donors (dated by TCRdb to about 2017). Preparation of the library involved the immunoSEQ multiplex PCR assay. For the multiplex PCR, a mixture combining 60 forward primers for TCR Vbeta segments and 13 reverse primers for TCR Jbeta segments was used. As stored in TCRdb, this immuneACCESS dataset retains in-frame rearrangements with V and J assigned. A fraction of the clones does not appear; measured against another copy, unresolved V genes explain less than half of the discrepancy, and the remainder lacks a known reason. The sample contains 95,000 to 100,000 clones, around 85% of them found a single time. The ten most abundant clones make up under 5% of the sample. Sequenced: PBMCs. The receptors originated from a man aged 25-40 years in good health and CMV-seronegative.

This chain uses TRBV2 with TRBJ2-2; TRBD2 matches at 8 bases. The CDR3 covers 13 residues. Germline-derived CDR1 and CDR2 are SNHLY and FYNNEI. V shed 7 bases, J shed 5 bases, and the junction held 3 bases outside the gene matches. In DNA, the CDR3 is TGTGCCAGCACGGGGGGGCCGACCGGGGAGCTGTTTTTT. This codes for CASTGGPTGELFF.

The gene calls are TRBV5-1 and TRBJ2-2; 10 bases match TRBD2. The length of the CDR3 is 16 residues. The trim removed 0 bases at V and 9 bases at J, leaving 8 bases unmatched. CDR1 and CDR2 (germline): SGHRS, YFSETQ. CDR3 region: CASSLVLAGDMRELFF. In DNA form, the CDR3 reads TGCGCCAGCAGCTTGGTTCTAGCGGGGGACATGAGGGAGCTGTTTTTT.

This chain joins TRBV4-3 and TRBJ2-7; tentative D call: TRBD2 (5 bases). This CDR3 contains 15 residues. V dropped 0 bases and J dropped 5 bases, with 14 bases sitting between them. Germline-derived CDR1 and CDR2 are LGHNA and YSLEER. Written as DNA, the CDR3 is TGCGCCAGCAGCCAAGATTCGAGACTATACAACGAGCAGTACTTC. Encoded protein: CASSQDSRLYNEQYF.

This chain links TRBV27 with TRBJ2-7; 7 bases fit TRBD2. J gave up 3 bases and V 8 bases, and 7 bases lay outside the gene matches. The CDR3 runs 13 residues. Germline loops: CDR1 MNHEY, CDR2 SMNVEV (reference sequence). Here the CDR3 reads CASRWGEGYEQYF. DNA for the CDR3: TGTGCCAGCCGTTGGGGGGAGGGCTACGAGCAGTACTTC.

This chain links TRBV5-4 with TRBJ1-2, with 8 bases that match TRBD1. The CDR3 consists of 15 residues. The ends lost 5 bases at V and 4 bases at J; junction bases unmatched: 10. Looked up from germline, CDR1 is SGHNT and CDR2 is YYREEE (reference sequence). The CDR3 here is CASSMTGEGSYGYTF. As DNA, the CDR3 is TGTGCCAGCAGTATGACAGGGGAGGGAAGCTATGGCTACACCTTC.

This chain joins TRBV30 and TRBJ1-1, with D maybe TRBD1 (5 bases). In germline, CDR1 is GTSNPN, CDR2 SVGIG (reference sequence). The CDR3 is 16 amino acids. Trimming stripped 4 bases from V and 3 bases from J, with 21 bases between. The CDR3 reads CAWTGGFRAGHTEAFF. For the CDR3, the DNA is TGTGCCTGGACGGGGGGGTTCCGGGCAGGCCACACTGAAGCTTTCTTT. The full variable domain, in which reference TRBV30 and TRBJ1-1 provide the parts outside the CDR3, is SQTIHQWPATLVQPVGSPLSLECTVEGTSNPNLYWYRQAAGRGLQLLFYSVGIGQISSEVPQNLSASRPQDRQFILSSKKLLLSDSGFYLCAWTGGFRAGHTEAFFGQGTRLTVV.

This clone was seen a handful of times. This sequence joins TRBV27 and TRBJ2-5; weak D call: TRBD2 (5 bases). V shed 6 bases and J shed 3 bases, with 11 bases lying between them. The CDR3 contains 13 residues. CDR1 and CDR2 (germline): MNHEY, SMNVEV (reference sequence). This CDR3 reads CASSPRREETQYF. CDR3 in DNA: TGTGCCAGCAGCCCGAGGCGGGAAGAGACCCAGTACTTC.

The rearrangement uses TRBV6-5 and TRBJ2-5, with D perhaps TRBD1 (6 bases). Trimming shortened V by 0 bases and J by 4 bases, and 9 bases separated the two germline ends. Per germline, CDR1 MNHEY and CDR2 SVGAGI. This CDR3 has 14 residues. CDR3 coding DNA: TGTGCCAGCAGTTACTCACAGGGTGGAGAGACCCAGTACTTC. Its protein product is CASSYSQGGETQYF.

This chain links TRBV7-2 with TRBJ1-5; 10 bases match TRBD1. Trimming cost V 5 bases and J 2 bases; bases outside gene matches: 3. Germline CDR1 reads SGHTA; CDR2 reads FQGNSA. The CDR3 consists of 15 residues. CDR3 sequence reads: CASSRQGAGNQPQHF. DNA for the CDR3: TGTGCCAGCAGCAGACAGGGGGCTGGCAATCAGCCCCAGCATTTT.

This rearrangement joins TRBV6-6 to TRBJ2-5, with TRBD1 as a possible D gene (6 bases). Germline V gene data show CDR1 as MNHNY and CDR2 as SVGAGI (reference sequence). The CDR3 has 15 residues. With 4 bases removed from V and 5 bases from J, the gap between germline ends came to 17 bases. The CDR3 sequence is CASSFLTGSRETQYF. As DNA, the CDR3 is TGTGCCAGCAGTTTCCTAACAGGGTCTCGGGAGACCCAGTACTTC.

V usage is TRBV28 and J usage is TRBJ1-2; TRBD1 might be the D (6 bases). Germline V gives CDR1 MDHEN, CDR2 SYDVKM. The CDR3 covers 12 residues. Trimming took off 7 bases at V and 7 bases at J, with 13 bases between the two ends. CDR3 in amino acids: CASNRVQSGYTF. As DNA, the CDR3 is TGTGCCAGCAACAGGGTTCAGTCTGGCTACACCTTC.

V and J are TRBV9 and TRBJ2-5, with TRBD2 matching 9 bases. Germline trimming cut 4 bases from V and 5 bases from J; bases unmatched to any gene: 15. The CDR3 covers 17 residues. Germline assignment: CDR1 SGDLS and CDR2 YYNGEE. This CDR3 reads CASSTTVWRGGGETQYF. The CDR3 DNA follows: TGTGCCAGCAGCACGACTGTATGGCGGGGGGGCGGGGAGACCCAGTACTTC. The full variable domain, with the rest looked up from reference TRBV9 and TRBJ2-5, is DSGVTQTPKHLITATGQRVTLRCSPRSGDLSVYWYQQSLDQGLQFLIQYYNGEERAKGNILERFSAQQFPDLHSELNLSSLELGDSALYFCASSTTVWRGGGETQYFGPGTRLLVL.

This chain uses TRBV18 with TRBJ2-7; D may be TRBD1 (6 bases). Trimming removed 5 bases at V and 7 bases at J, with 21 bases between. Germline CDR1 and CDR2: KGHSH and LQKENI. The CDR3 loop spans 15 amino acids. CDR3 region: CASSFSRDKVREQYF. CDR3 nucleotide sequence: TGTGCCAGCTCATTCTCCCGGGACAAGGTTAGGGAGCAGTACTTC.

The chain employs TRBV25-1 and TRBJ1-2, with D perhaps matching TRBD1 (5 bases). The CDR3 is made up of 15 amino acids. Germline CDR1 is MGHDK and CDR2 is SYGVNS. V gave up 3 bases and J gave up 4 bases, with 15 bases separating them. The CDR3 is CASSDPQGSLYGYTF. DNA of the CDR3: TGTGCCAGCAGTGACCCCCAGGGTTCACTCTATGGCTACACCTTC.

The chain carries TRBV18 and TRBJ2-1; 11 bases match TRBD2. The CDR3 length is 16 residues. J gave up 7 bases and V 2 bases, and 7 bases lay outside the gene matches. Germline V gene lookup returns CDR1 KGHSH and CDR2 LQKENI. The CDR3 sequence: CASSPLLAGDRNEQFF. CDR3 in DNA: TGTGCCAGCTCACCATTACTAGCGGGAGATCGGAATGAGCAGTTCTTC. The whole variable domain, filled in from reference TRBV18 and TRBJ2-1, reads NAGVMQNPRHLVRRRGQEARLRCSPMKGHSHVYWYRQLPEEGLKFMVYLQKENIIDESGMPKERFSAEFPKEGPSILRIQQVVRGDSAAYFCASSPLLAGDRNEQFFGPGTRLTVL.